One and the same sample provided the 11 T cell receptor beta chains below, sequenced in a study of blood T cells in healthy people across ages. Next came a second PCR, run for about 7 to 12 cycles, which used a sample-barcoded 5' primer along with a J-beta primer mix. A single record per CDR3 protein comes from TCRdb applying MiXCR to the 5' RACE reads. The data hold hundreds of thousands of distinct CDR3 sequences, with 29% observed a single time. Sequenced: blood. The receptors were gathered from a woman over 75 in good health.

The sample holds a few counts of this clonotype. The rearrangement links TRBV6-1 to TRBJ1-2; the match to TRBD1 covers 7 bases. J was trimmed by 4 bases and V by 7 bases; bases with no gene match: 18. This CDR3 is built from 17 residues. Per the germline V gene, CDR1 is MNHNS and CDR2 is SASEGT. The CDR3 DNA reads as TGTGCCAGCAAACGTACAGGGGTTGTAAAGGAAGGCTATGGCTACACCTTC. Protein sequence: CASKRTGVVKEGYGYTF.

About this clonotype itself: Given the absence of the conserved phenylalanine or tryptophan at the CDR3 end, a read error is likely. V and J are TRBV12-3 or TRBV12-4 and TRBJ2-3; D not resolved. Trimming stripped 3 bases from V and 1 base from J, with 17 bases between. The CDR3 spans 17 residues. The DNA for the CDR3 is TGTGCCAGCAGTTTGGATCCCTGGCCCGCGGGCACAGATACGCAGTATTCT. The encoded protein is CASSLDPWPAGTDTQYS.

This clonotype was seen ten or more times. This rearrangement joins TRBV10-3 to TRBJ2-1, with TRBD2 matching over 9 bases. V lost 7 bases to trimming and J lost 7 bases; unmatched junction nucleotides: 5. Germline V lookup: CDR1 ENHRY, CDR2 SYGVKD. The CDR3 runs to 13 residues. CDR3 sequence: CAIMASGVNEQFF. The CDR3 region has the DNA TGTGCCATCATGGCTAGCGGGGTTAATGAGCAGTTCTTC.

This clonotype occurred a few times. Possible read error: a much larger clone is one base away. The rearrangement uses TRBV10-3 and TRBJ2-7; 11 nucleotides agree with TRBD2. CDR3 size: 14 residues. Germline-derived CDR1 and CDR2 are ENHRY and SYGVKD. CDR3 nucleotide sequence: TGTGCCATCTCCCTTAGCGGGGGGGCCTACGGGCAGTACTTC. It encodes CAISLSGGAYGQYF.

Note on this clonotype: A read error may account for a junction end that differs from germline. The rearrangement joins TRBV10-3 to TRBJ1-1; D is unresolved. Germline lookup yields CDR1 ENHRY and CDR2 SYGVKD. The CDR3 has 16 residues. Here the CDR3 reads CAISEHQDGMNTEASF. Here the CDR3 DNA reads TGTGCCATCAGTGAGCACCAGGACGGGATGAACACTGAAGCTTCCTTT.

This clonotype occurred a few times. This chain joins TRBV15 and TRBJ2-5; D not resolved. Trimming cost V 1 base and J 1 base, with 10 bases left between them. The CDR3 consists of 15 residues. Per germline, CDR1 LNHNV and CDR2 YYDKDF (reference sequence). In nucleotides, the CDR3 is TGTGCCACCAGCAGAGGTGGGCGGTTCCAAGAGACCCAGTACTTC. Translating gives CATSRGGRFQETQYF. Based on the CDR3 plus reference TRBV15 and TRBJ2-5, the full variable domain is DAMVIQNPRYQVTQFGKPVTLSCSQTLNHNVMYWYQQKSSQAPKLLFHYYDKDFNNEADTPDNFQSRRPNTSFCFLDIRSPGLGDTAMYLCATSRGGRFQETQYFGPGTRLLVL.

This clonotype was seen many times. The chain is built from TRBV12-3 or TRBV12-4 and TRBJ1-1; 7 bases align to TRBD1. Unmatched junction bases numbered 11, after V lost 9 bases and J lost 4 bases. The CDR3 is made up of 14 amino acids. The CDR3 sequence is CASIPTGYGTEAFF. DNA for the CDR3: TGTGCCAGTATCCCGACAGGGTATGGCACTGAAGCTTTCTTT.

This clonotype was observed a handful of times. A much larger clonotype is one base distant, so this may be a read error. The gene calls are TRBV11-2 and TRBJ2-3; D is unclear. In germline, CDR1 is SGHAT, CDR2 FQNNGV. CDR3 length: 14 amino acids. V dropped 4 bases and J dropped 8 bases, with 16 bases sitting between them. This CDR3 is CASSCPLSGGTQYF. In DNA form, the CDR3 reads TGTGCCAGCAGCTGTCCTCTATCGGGTGGTACGCAGTATTTT.

J is TRBJ1-2 and V is TRBV7-2; TRBD1 might be the D (5 bases). The germline CDR1 and CDR2 sequences are SGHTA and FQGNSA. V was pared by 5 bases and J by 8 bases, with 15 bases between. The CDR3 covers 13 residues. The CDR3 DNA follows: TGTGCCAGCAGCGGGGCCAAGGCCTGGGGCTACACCTTC. Translated: CASSGAKAWGYTF.

The table lists this clonotype with many counts. The J gene is TRBJ2-7, the V gene TRBV29-1; D possibly matches TRBD1 or TRBD2 (5 bases each). The CDR3 has 12 amino acids. Between the trimmed V and J ends, which lost 4 bases and 3 bases, there was a span of 10 bases. Germline values: CDR1 SQVTM, CDR2 ANQGSEA. CDR3 DNA sequence: TGCAGCGTTGTCAGGGCGGGCTACGAGCAGTACTTC. Protein: CSVVRAGYEQYF.

This clonotype was found many times. J is TRBJ2-2 and V is TRBV7-9, with D possibly TRBD1 on 5 matching bases. V was shortened by 2 bases and J by 3 bases, with 19 bases between the two germline ends. CDR3 length equals 18 residues. Germline loops: CDR1 SEHNR, CDR2 FQNEAQ (reference sequence). CDR3 coding DNA: TGTGCCAGCAGCTTATTCTACAGGTGGGGCCTGGACACCGGGGAGCTGTTTTTT. It is translated as CASSLFYRWGLDTGELFF. Full variable domain (outside the CDR3, taken from reference TRBV7-9 and TRBJ2-2): DTGVSQNPRHKITKRGQNVTFRCDPISEHNRLYWYRQTLGQGPEFLTYFQNEAQLEKSRLLSDRFSAERPKGSFSTLEIQRTEQGDSAMYLCASSLFYRWGLDTGELFFGEGSRLTVL.